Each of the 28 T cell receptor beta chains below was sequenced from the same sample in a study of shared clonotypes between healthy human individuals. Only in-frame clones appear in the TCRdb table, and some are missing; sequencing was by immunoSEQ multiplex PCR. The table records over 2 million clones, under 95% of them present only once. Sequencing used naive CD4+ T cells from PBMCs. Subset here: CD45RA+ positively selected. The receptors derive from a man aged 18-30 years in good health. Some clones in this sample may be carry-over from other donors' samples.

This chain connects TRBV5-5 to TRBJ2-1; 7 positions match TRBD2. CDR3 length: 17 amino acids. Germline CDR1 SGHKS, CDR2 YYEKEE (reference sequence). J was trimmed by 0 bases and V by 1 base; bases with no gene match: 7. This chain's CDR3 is CASSLSTGGHSYNEQFF. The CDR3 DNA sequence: TGTGCCAGCAGCTTGTCGACGGGAGGACACTCCTACAATGAGCAGTTCTTC. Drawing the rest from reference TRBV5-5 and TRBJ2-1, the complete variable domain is DAGVTQSPTHLIKTRGQQVTLRCSPISGHKSVSWYQQVLGQGPQFIFQYYEKEERGRGNFPDRFSARQFPNYSSELNVNALLLGDSALYLCASSLSTGGHSYNEQFFGPGTRLTVL.

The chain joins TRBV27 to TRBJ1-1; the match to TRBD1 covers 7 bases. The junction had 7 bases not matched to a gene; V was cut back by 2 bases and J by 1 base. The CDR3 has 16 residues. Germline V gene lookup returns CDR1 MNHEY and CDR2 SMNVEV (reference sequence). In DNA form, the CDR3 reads TGTGCCAGCAGTTTAAACAAAGGGGGCAGGAACACTGAAGCTTTCTTT. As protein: CASSLNKGGRNTEAFF.

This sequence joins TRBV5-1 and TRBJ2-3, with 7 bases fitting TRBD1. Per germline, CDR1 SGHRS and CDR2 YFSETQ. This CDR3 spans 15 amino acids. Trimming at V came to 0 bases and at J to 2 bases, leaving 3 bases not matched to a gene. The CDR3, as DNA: TGCGCCAGCAGCTTGGAGGGGGCCCTCACAGATACGCAGTATTTT. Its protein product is CASSLEGALTDTQYF. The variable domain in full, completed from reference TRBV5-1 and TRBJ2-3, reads KAGVTQTPRYLIKTRGQQVTLSCSPISGHRSVSWYQQTPGQGLQFLFEYFSETQRNKGNFPGRFSGRQFSNSRSEMNVSTLELGDSALYLCASSLEGALTDTQYFGPGTRLTVL.

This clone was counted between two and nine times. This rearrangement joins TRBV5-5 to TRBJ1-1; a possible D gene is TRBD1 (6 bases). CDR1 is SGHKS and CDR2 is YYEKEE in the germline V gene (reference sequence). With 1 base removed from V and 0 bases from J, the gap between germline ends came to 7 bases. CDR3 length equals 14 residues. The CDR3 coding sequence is TGTGCCAGCAGCTTGACAGGGATGAACACTGAAGCTTTCTTT. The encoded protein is CASSLTGMNTEAFF. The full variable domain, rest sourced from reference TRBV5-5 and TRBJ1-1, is DAGVTQSPTHLIKTRGQQVTLRCSPISGHKSVSWYQQVLGQGPQFIFQYYEKEERGRGNFPDRFSARQFPNYSSELNVNALLLGDSALYLCASSLTGMNTEAFFGQGTRLTVV.

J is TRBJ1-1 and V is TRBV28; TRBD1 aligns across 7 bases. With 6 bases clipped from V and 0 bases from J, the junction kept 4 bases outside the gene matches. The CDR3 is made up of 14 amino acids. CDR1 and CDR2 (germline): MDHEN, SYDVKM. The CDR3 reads CASRGDRMNTEAFF. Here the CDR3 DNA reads TGTGCCAGCAGGGGGGACAGAATGAACACTGAAGCTTTCTTT.

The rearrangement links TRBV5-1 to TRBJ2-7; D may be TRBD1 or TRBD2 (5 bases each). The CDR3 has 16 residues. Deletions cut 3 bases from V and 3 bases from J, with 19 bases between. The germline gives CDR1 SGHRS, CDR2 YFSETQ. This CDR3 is CASSSRDVNRHYEQYF. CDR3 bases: TGCGCCAGCAGCTCCCGGGACGTCAATCGCCACTACGAGCAGTACTTC.

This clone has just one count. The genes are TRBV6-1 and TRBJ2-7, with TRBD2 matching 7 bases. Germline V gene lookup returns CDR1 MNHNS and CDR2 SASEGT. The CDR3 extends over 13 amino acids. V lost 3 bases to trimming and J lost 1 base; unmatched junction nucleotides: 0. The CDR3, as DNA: TGTGCCAGCAGTGAGCGGGAGTCCTACGAGCAGTACTTC. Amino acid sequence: CASSERESYEQYF.

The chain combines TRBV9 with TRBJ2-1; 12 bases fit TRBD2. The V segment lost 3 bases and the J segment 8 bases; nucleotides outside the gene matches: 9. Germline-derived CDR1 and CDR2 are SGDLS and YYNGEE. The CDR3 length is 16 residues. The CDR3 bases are TGTGCCAGCAGCGCCAATAGGGCTAGCGGGAGGGATGAGCAGTTCTTC. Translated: CASSANRASGRDEQFF. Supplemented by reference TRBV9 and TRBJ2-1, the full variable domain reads DSGVTQTPKHLITATGQRVTLRCSPRSGDLSVYWYQQSLDQGLQFLIQYYNGEERAKGNILERFSAQQFPDLHSELNLSSLELGDSALYFCASSANRASGRDEQFFGPGTRLTVL.

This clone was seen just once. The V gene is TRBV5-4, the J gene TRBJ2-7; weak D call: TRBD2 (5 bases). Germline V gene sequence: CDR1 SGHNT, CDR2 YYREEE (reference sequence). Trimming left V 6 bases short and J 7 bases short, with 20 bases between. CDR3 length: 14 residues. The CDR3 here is CASTDPGYPREQYF. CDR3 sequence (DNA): TGTGCCAGCACCGACCCGGGATATCCTAGGGAGCAGTACTTC.

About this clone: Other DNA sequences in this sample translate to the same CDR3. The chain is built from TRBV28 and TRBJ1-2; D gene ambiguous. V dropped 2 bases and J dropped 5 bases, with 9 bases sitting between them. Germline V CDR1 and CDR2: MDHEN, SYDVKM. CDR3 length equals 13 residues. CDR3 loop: CASSLPRSYGYTF. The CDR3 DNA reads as TGTGCCAGCAGTTTACCCAGATCGTATGGCTACACCTTC.

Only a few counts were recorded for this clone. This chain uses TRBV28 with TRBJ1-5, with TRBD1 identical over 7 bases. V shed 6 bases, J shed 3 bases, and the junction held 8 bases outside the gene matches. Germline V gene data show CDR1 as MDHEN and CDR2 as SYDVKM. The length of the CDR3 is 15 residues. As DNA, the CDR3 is TGTGCCAGCAGACTGGACAGGCCATTCAATCAGCCCCAGCATTTT. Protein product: CASRLDRPFNQPQHF.

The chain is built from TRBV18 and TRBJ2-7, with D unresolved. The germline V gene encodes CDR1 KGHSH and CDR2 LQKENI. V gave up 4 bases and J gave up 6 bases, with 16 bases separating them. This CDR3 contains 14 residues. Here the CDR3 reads CASSHARPLGEQYF. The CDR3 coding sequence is TGTGCCAGCTCACATGCCCGGCCACTGGGCGAGCAGTACTTC.

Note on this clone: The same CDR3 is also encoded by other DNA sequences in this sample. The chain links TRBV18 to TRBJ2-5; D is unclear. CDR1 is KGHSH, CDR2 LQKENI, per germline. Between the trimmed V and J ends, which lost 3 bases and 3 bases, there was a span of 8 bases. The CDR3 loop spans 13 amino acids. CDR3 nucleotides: TGTGCCAGCTCACCGACTGGGAAAGAGACCCAGTACTTC. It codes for CASSPTGKETQYF. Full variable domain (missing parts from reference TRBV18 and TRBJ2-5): NAGVMQNPRHLVRRRGQEARLRCSPMKGHSHVYWYRQLPEEGLKFMVYLQKENIIDESGMPKERFSAEFPKEGPSILRIQQVVRGDSAAYFCASSPTGKETQYFGPGTRLLVL.

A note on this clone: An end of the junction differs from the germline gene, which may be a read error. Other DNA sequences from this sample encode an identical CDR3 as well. The CDR3 DNA reads as TGCGCCAGCAGTGAGGTAAGCAATCAACCCCAGCATTTT. Translating it yields CASSEVSNQPQHF. This chain connects TRBV10-1 to TRBJ1-5, with D unclear. The CDR3 runs to 13 residues. Germline V gene lookup returns CDR1 WNHNN and CDR2 SYGVQD (reference sequence).

The CDR3 is CATSRGGPQETQYF. The CDR3, as DNA: TGTGCCACCAGCAGAGGTGGTCCGCAAGAGACCCAGTACTTC. The chain employs TRBV15 and TRBJ2-5; no clear D gene. Germline lookup yields CDR1 LNHNV and CDR2 YYDKDF (reference sequence). V was clipped by 1 base and J by 2 bases, with 8 bases between them. This CDR3 comprises 14 residues.

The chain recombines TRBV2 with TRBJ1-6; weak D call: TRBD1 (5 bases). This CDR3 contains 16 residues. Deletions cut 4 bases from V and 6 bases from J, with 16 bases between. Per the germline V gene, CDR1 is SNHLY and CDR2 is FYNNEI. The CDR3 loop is CASSGRRGTSNSPLHF. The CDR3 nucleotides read TGTGCCAGCAGTGGACGTCGGGGGACGAGTAATTCACCCCTCCACTTT.

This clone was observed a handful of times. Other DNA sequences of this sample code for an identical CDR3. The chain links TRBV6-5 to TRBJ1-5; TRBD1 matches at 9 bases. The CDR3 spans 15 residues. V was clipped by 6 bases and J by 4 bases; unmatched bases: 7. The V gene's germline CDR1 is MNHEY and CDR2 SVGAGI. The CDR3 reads CASRPGTGRNQPQHF. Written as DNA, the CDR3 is TGTGCCAGCAGGCCCGGGACAGGGCGTAATCAGCCCCAGCATTTT.

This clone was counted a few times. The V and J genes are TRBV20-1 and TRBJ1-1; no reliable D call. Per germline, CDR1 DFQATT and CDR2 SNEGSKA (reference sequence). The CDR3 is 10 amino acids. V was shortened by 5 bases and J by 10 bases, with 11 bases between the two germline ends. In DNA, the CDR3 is TGCAGTGCTCCCCGTCTTGCAGCTTTCTTT. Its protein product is CSAPRLAAFF.

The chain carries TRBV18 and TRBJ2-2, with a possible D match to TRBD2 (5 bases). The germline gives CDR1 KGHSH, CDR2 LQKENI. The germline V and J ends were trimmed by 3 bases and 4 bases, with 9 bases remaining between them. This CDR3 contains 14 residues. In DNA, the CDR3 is TGTGCCAGCTCACCCGAGGGAATCACCGGGGAGCTGTTTTTT. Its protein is CASSPEGITGELFF.

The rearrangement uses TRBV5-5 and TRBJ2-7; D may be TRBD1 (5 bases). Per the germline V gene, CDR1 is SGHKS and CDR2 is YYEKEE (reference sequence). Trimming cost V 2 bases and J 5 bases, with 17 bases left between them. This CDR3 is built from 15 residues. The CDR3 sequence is CASSFIPSRVHEQYF. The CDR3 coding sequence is TGTGCCAGCAGCTTTATCCCCAGCAGGGTCCACGAGCAGTACTTC.

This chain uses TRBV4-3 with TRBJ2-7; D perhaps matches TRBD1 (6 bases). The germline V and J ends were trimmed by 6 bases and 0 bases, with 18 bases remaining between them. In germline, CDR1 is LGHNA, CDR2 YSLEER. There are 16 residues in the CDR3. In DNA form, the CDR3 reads TGCGCCAGCAGGCAGGGGCTAGCTGAAAACTCCTACGAGCAGTACTTC. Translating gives CASRQGLAENSYEQYF.

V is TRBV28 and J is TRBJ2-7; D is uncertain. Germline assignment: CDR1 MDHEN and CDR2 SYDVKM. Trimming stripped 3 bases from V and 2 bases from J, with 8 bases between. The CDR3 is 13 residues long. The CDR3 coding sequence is TGTGCCAGCAGTTTTGGATTTACCTACGAGCAGTACTTC. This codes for CASSFGFTYEQYF. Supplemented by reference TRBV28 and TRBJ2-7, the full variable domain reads DVKVTQSSRYLVKRTGEKVFLECVQDMDHENMFWYRQDPGLGLRLIYFSYDVKMKEKGDIPEGYSVSREKKERFSLILESASTNQTSMYLCASSFGFTYEQYFGPGTRLTVT.

The CDR3 DNA sequence: TGTGCCAGCAGCCCGGGAGCTTATAGCAATCAGCCCCAGCATTTT. Translated: CASSPGAYSNQPQHF. The V and J genes are TRBV7-8 and TRBJ1-5; no reliable D call. V shed 5 bases and J shed 0 bases, with 11 bases lying between them. The CDR3 is 15 residues long. Looked up from germline, CDR1 is SGHVS and CDR2 is FQNEAQ.

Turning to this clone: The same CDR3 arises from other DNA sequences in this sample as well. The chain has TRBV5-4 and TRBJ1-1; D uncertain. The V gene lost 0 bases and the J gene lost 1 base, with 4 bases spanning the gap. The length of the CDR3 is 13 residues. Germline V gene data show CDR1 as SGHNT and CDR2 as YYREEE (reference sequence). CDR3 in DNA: TGTGCCAGCAGCTTGGCGGGGAACACTGAAGCTTTCTTT. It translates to CASSLAGNTEAFF.

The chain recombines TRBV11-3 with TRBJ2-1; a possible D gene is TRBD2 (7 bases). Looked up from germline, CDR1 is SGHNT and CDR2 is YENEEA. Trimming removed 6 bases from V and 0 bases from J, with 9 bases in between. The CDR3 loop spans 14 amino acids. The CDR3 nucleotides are TGTGCCAGCAGAGGGGGGGGCTCCTACAATGAGCAGTTCTTC. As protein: CASRGGGSYNEQFF.

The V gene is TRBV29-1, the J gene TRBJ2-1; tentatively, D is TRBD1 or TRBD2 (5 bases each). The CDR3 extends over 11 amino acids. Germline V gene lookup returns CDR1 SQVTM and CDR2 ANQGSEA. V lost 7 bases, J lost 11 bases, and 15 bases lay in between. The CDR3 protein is CSGGRGQKQFF. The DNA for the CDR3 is TGCAGCGGGGGTCGGGGCCAAAAGCAGTTCTTC.

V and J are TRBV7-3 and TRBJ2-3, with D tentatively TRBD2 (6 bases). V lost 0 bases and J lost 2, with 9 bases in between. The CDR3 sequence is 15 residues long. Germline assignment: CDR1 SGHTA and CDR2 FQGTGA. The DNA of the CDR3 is TGTGCCAGCAGCTTAACGCGGGAAATCACAGATACGCAGTATTTT. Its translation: CASSLTREITDTQYF.

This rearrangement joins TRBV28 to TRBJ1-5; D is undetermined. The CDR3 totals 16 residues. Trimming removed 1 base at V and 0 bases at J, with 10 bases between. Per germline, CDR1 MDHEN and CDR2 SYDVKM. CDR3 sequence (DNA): TGTGCCAGCAGTTTATTGGCAAGTTATAGCAATCAGCCCCAGCATTTT. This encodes CASSLLASYSNQPQHF.